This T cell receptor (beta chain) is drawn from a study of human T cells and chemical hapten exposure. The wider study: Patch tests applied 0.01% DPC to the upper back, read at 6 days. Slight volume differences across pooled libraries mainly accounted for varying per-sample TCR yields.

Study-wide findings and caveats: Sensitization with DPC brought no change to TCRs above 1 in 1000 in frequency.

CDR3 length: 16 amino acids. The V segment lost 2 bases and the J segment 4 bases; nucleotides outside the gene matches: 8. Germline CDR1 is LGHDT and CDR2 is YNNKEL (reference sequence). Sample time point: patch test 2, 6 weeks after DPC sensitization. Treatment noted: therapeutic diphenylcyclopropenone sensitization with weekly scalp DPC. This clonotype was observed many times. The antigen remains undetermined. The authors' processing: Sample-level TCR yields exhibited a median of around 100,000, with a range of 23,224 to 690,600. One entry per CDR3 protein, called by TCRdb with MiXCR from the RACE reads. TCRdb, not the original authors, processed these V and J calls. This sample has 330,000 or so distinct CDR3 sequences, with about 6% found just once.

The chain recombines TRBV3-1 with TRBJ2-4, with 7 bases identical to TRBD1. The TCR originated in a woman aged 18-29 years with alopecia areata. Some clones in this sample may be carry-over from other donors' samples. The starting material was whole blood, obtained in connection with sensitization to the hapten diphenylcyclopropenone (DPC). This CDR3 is CASSQRAGTVKNIQYF. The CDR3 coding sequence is TGTGCCAGCAGCCAACGCGCCGGGACAGTGAAAAACATTCAGTACTTC.